The rows below give T cell receptor beta chains drawn from one sample of a study of post-analysis software for immune sequencing data. TCRdb reprocessed the PCR reads via MiXCR and lists one record per CDR3 protein. Of almost 700,000 distinct CDR3 sequences listed, around 60% are singletons. Sequencing was done on a sample of blood. The source is a girl aged 2 to 10 with multiple sclerosis. Each CDR3 is given with its conserved first and last residue. Each record gives: J gene, V gene, D gene, clone size, CDR3 protein, CDR3 DNA. The D gene is left open where the match is weak. Only some rows state a clone size, as once, few, many or a class for expanded clones.

>TRBJ2-3|TRBV7-2|TRBD2|.
CASSLLAGEVDTQYF
TGTGCCAGCAGCTTATTAGCGGGGGAGGTAGATACGCAGTATTTT
>TRBJ2-1|TRBV7-3|TRBD2|.
CASSFGGTSGRRGSSYNEQFF
TGTGCCAGCAGCTTTGGTGGGACTAGCGGGAGGAGAGGTAGCTCCTACAATGAGCAGTTCTTC
>TRBJ2-5|TRBV10-3|.|.
CAISDRGRETQYF
TGTGCCATCAGTGACAGGGGTCGGGAGACCCAGTACTTC
>TRBJ2-1|TRBV6-5|.|.
CASSEDIVPAGEQFF
TGTGCCAGCAGCGAGGACATTGTCCCAGCCGGTGAGCAGTTCTTC
>TRBJ1-5|TRBV21-1|.|.
CASSGPKYHPTNSRDGDQPQHF
TGTGCCAGCTCGGGTCCCAAGTACCATCCCACCAACTCCCGTGATGGTGATCAGCCCCAGCATTTT
>TRBJ2-7|TRBV12-3/TRBV12-4|TRBD1|once
CASSQRTGTEGSSYEQYF
TGTGCCAGCAGTCAGCGGACAGGGACAGAAGGCAGCTCCTACGAGCAGTACTTC
>TRBJ2-3|TRBV20-1|.|.
CSARDGLRVSTDTQYF
TGCAGTGCTAGAGATGGGTTACGGGTGAGCACAGATACGCAGTATTTT
>TRBJ2-1|TRBV12-3/TRBV12-4|TRBD2|.
CASISLGEGNEQFF
TGTGCCAGCATCAGCTTGGGGGAGGGGAATGAGCAGTTCTTC
>TRBJ2-7|TRBV13|TRBD1|.
CASSLTGERYEQYF
TGTGCCAGCAGCTTAACAGGGGAAAGGTACGAGCAGTACTTC
>TRBJ2-1|TRBV3-1|.|few
CASSHGSWHEQFF
TGTGCCAGCAGCCATGGTAGTTGGCATGAGCAGTTCTTC
>TRBJ2-1|TRBV29-1|.|.
CSVELAPSSYNEQFF
TGCAGCGTTGAACTAGCGCCCAGCTCCTACAATGAGCAGTTCTTC
>TRBJ1-4|TRBV12-3/TRBV12-4|.|.
CASRAGTPEKLFF
TGTGCCAGCAGGGCGGGGACACCGGAAAAACTGTTTTTT
>TRBJ2-4|TRBV12-3/TRBV12-4|TRBD2|few
CASSYSGRGKNIQYF
TGTGCCAGCAGTTATAGCGGGAGGGGAAAAAACATTCAGTACTTC
>TRBJ1-1|TRBV12-3/TRBV12-4|.|few
CASRLSIVTEAFF
TGTGCCAGCAGGTTGTCGATAGTCACTGAAGCTTTCTTT
>TRBJ1-4|TRBV12-3/TRBV12-4|.|few
CASSPPSGPKLFF
TGTGCCAGCAGCCCGCCCTCGGGACCCAAACTGTTTTTT
>TRBJ2-7|TRBV7-6|.|.
CASSLGGVGTYEQYF
TGTGCCAGCAGCTTAGGAGGCGTCGGTACCTACGAGCAGTACTTC
>TRBJ2-7|TRBV2|.|.
CASVDAGSYEQYF
TGTGCCAGCGTGGATGCGGGTTCCTACGAGCAGTACTTC
>TRBJ1-4|TRBV6-5|.|.
CASRMFEGGNEKLFF
TGTGCCAGCAGGATGTTTGAGGGGGGAAATGAAAAACTGTTTTTT
>TRBJ2-5|TRBV11-3|TRBD2|.
CASSLVGLVTYQETQYF
TGTGCCAGCAGCTTAGTCGGACTAGTAACCTACCAAGAGACCCAGTACTTC
>TRBJ2-5|TRBV20-1|TRBD2|.
CSAKLAFRQETQYF
TGCAGTGCAAAACTAGCGTTTCGGCAAGAGACCCAGTACTTC
>TRBJ2-2|TRBV25-1|.|.
CASSEIGPTGELFF
TGTGCCAGCAGTGAAATTGGCCCCACCGGGGAGCTGTTTTTT
>TRBJ2-7|TRBV6-1|.|.
CASLPDNTYEQYF
TGTGCCAGCCTCCCGGACAATACCTACGAGCAGTACTTC
>TRBJ2-1|TRBV5-1|TRBD2|.
CASSPDTGTSGANEQFF
TGCGCCAGCAGCCCGGACACCGGGACTAGCGGGGCCAATGAGCAGTTCTTC
>TRBJ2-1|TRBV6-5|TRBD1|few
CASSPLRGQGDNEQFF
TGTGCCAGCAGCCCTCTGCGGGGACAGGGAGACAATGAGCAGTTCTTC
>TRBJ2-3|TRBV20-1|.|once
CSASATISDTQYF
TGCAGTGCTAGTGCTACCATCTCAGATACGCAGTATTTT
>TRBJ2-5|TRBV20-1|.|few
CSVRGGGETQYF
TGCAGTGTTAGGGGAGGGGGGGAGACCCAGTACTTC
>TRBJ2-1|TRBV6-6|TRBD2|.
CATREERGYNEQFF
TGTGCCACTCGGGAGGAGCGGGGGTACAATGAGCAGTTCTTC
>TRBJ2-1|TRBV20-1|TRBD2|once
CSASPGTSGGNEQFF
TGCAGTGCTAGCCCCGGGACTAGCGGGGGAAATGAGCAGTTCTTC
>TRBJ2-3|TRBV6-6|TRBD1|.
CASSYEGAIRDTQYF
TGTGCCAGCAGTTACGAGGGGGCGATTAGAGATACGCAGTATTTT
>TRBJ2-7|TRBV6-5|.|.
CASSRDRFYEQYF
TGTGCCAGCAGCCGCGACAGGTTCTACGAGCAGTACTTC
>TRBJ1-4|TRBV30|.|.
CAWGQKLWSEKLFF
TGTGCCTGGGGACAGAAGTTATGGAGTGAAAAACTGTTTTTT
>TRBJ2-1|TRBV5-1|.|.
CASSLPGRLRSSNEQFF
TGCGCCAGCAGCTTGCCAGGACGCCTTAGGAGCAGCAATGAGCAGTTCTTC
>TRBJ2-1|TRBV12-3/TRBV12-4|TRBD2|few
CASSLGLTHNEQFF
TGTGCCAGCAGTTTGGGACTAACCCACAATGAGCAGTTCTTC
>TRBJ2-2|TRBV18|TRBD1|.
CASSADRGQRPTKNTGELFF
TGTGCCAGCTCAGCAGACAGGGGGCAACGTCCGACAAAGAACACCGGGGAGCTGTTTTTT
>TRBJ2-1|TRBV9|TRBD2|.
CASSPPGTSGGGNEQFF
TGTGCCAGCAGCCCCCCCGGGACTAGCGGGGGGGGCAATGAGCAGTTCTTC
>TRBJ1-1|TRBV9|.|.
CACSVGLTNTEAFF
TGTGCCTGCAGCGTCGGACTCACGAACACTGAAGCTTTCTTT
>TRBJ2-7|TRBV7-9|TRBD2|.
CASSFVAGDSYEQYF
TGTGCCAGCAGCTTCGTAGCGGGGGACTCCTACGAGCAGTACTTC
>TRBJ2-7|TRBV12-3/TRBV12-4|.|few
CASSPRLGYEQYF
TGTGCCAGCAGTCCAAGACTCGGTTACGAGCAGTACTTC
>TRBJ2-5|TRBV7-2|TRBD2|.
CASSLALRASGQETQYF
TGTGCCAGCAGCTTAGCGCTTAGGGCTAGCGGCCAAGAGACCCAGTACTTC
>TRBJ2-1|TRBV20-1|.|.
CSARGDLNNEQFF
TGCAGTGCTAGGGGCGACCTAAACAATGAGCAGTTCTTC
>TRBJ2-1|TRBV3-1|TRBD2|.
CASSVAGFDYNEQFF
TGTGCCAGCAGTGTAGCGGGATTCGACTACAATGAGCAGTTCTTC
>TRBJ1-2|TRBV4-2|.|.
CASSQELWGIGYGYTF
TGTGCCAGCAGCCAAGAATTGTGGGGAATAGGCTATGGCTACACCTTC
>TRBJ1-4|TRBV15|.|.
CATSRDNSFRSTNEKLFF
TGTGCCACCAGCAGAGATAATTCGTTCAGATCAACTAATGAAAAACTGTTTTTT
>TRBJ2-7|TRBV20-1|TRBD2|few
CSAAKPSGGRYEQYF
TGCAGTGCTGCGAAACCCTCGGGAGGGCGGTACGAGCAGTACTTC
>TRBJ1-2|TRBV7-9|.|.
CASSLSAGVTGYTF
TGTGCCAGCAGCTTATCTGCAGGGGTTACTGGCTACACCTTC
>TRBJ2-3|TRBV29-1|.|.
CSVGGTLSTDTQYF
TGCAGCGTGGGCGGGACATTGTCCACAGATACGCAGTATTTT
>TRBJ2-7|TRBV7-6|TRBD1|.
CASSQGTVNNPYEQYF
TGTGCCAGCAGCCAAGGGACAGTAAATAACCCCTACGAGCAGTACTTC
>TRBJ2-3|TRBV10-3|TRBD2|.
CAISAGGSSTDTQYF
TGTGCCATCAGTGCCGGGGGGTCGTCCACAGATACGCAGTATTTT
>TRBJ1-2|TRBV9|TRBD1|.
CASSAGFRGQGANGYTF
TGTGCCAGCAGCGCAGGGTTTCGTGGACAGGGGGCCAATGGCTACACCTTC
>TRBJ2-3|TRBV20-1|.|.
CSAALGEDTQYF
TGCAGTGCTGCTCTGGGGGAAGATACGCAGTATTTT
>TRBJ2-5|TRBV4-3|TRBD2|.
CASSQDAAGGNQETQYF
TGCGCCAGCAGCCAAGATGCAGCGGGGGGTAACCAAGAGACCCAGTACTTC
>TRBJ2-3|TRBV20-1|.|.
CSAKQNRDTQYF
TGCAGTGCTAAACAAAACCGGGATACGCAGTATTTT
>TRBJ2-1|TRBV24-1|.|once
CATSDTGTYNEQFF
TGTGCCACCAGTGACACCGGGACCTACAATGAGCAGTTCTTC
>TRBJ1-2|TRBV27|.|.
CASSYGINYGYTF
TGTGCCAGCAGTTATGGGATTAACTATGGCTACACCTTC
>TRBJ2-1|TRBV11-1|.|.
CASSFDWDRRSYNEQFF
TGTGCCAGCAGCTTCGATTGGGATCGAAGATCCTACAATGAGCAGTTCTTC
>TRBJ1-5|TRBV4-3|TRBD1|.
CASSQGYRGLGNQPQHF
TGCGCCAGCAGCCAAGGGTACAGGGGGCTTGGCAATCAGCCCCAGCATTTT
>TRBJ2-5|TRBV10-3|.|.
CAISESQPQETQYF
TGTGCCATCAGTGAGTCGCAGCCCCAAGAGACCCAGTACTTC
>TRBJ2-5|TRBV7-6|TRBD1|.
CASSLAGQGAMETQYF
TGTGCCAGCAGCTTAGCCGGACAGGGGGCGATGGAGACCCAGTACTTC
>TRBJ1-6|TRBV27|.|.
CAPPRVVNSPLHF
TGTGCCCCACCAAGAGTGGTGAATTCACCCCTCCACTTT